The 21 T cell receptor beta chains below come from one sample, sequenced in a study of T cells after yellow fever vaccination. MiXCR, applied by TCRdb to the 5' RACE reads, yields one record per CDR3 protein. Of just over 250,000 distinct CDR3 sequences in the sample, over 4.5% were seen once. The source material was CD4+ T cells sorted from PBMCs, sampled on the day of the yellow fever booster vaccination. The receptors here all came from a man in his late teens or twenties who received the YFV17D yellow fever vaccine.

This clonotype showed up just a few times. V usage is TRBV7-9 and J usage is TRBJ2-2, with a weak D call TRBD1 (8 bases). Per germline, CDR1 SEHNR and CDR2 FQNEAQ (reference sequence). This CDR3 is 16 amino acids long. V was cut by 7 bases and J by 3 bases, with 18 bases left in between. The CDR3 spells CASTLRQGRDTGELFF. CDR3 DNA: TGTGCCAGCACCCTACGACAGGGGAGGGACACCGGGGAGCTGTTTTTT.

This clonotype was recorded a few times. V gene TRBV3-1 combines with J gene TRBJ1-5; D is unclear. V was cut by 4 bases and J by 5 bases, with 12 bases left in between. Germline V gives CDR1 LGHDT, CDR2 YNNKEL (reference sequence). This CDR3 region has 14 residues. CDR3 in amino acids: CASSRLGGDQPQHF. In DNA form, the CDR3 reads TGTGCCAGCAGCCGCCTCGGCGGCGATCAGCCCCAGCATTTT.

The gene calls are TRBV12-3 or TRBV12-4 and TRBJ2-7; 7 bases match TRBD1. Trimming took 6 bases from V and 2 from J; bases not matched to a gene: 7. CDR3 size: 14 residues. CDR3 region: CASSEGAATYEQYF. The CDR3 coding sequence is TGTGCCAGCAGCGAGGGGGCGGCCACCTACGAGCAGTACTTC.

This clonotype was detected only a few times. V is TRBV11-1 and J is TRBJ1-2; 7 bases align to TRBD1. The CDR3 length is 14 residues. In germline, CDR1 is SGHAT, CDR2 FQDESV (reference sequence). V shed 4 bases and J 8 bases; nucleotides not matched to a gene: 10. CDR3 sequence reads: CASSSREGARGYTF. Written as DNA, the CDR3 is TGTGCCAGCAGCTCCCGAGAGGGGGCGCGAGGCTACACCTTC.

The chain's CDR3 is CAWRTGSYGYTF. CDR3 coding DNA: TGTGCCTGGAGGACAGGGAGCTATGGCTACACCTTC. This chain uses TRBV30 with TRBJ1-2, with 7 positions matching TRBD1. With 3 bases clipped from V and 4 bases from J, the junction kept 2 bases outside the gene matches. This CDR3 is built from 12 residues. CDR1 and CDR2 from the germline V gene are GTSNPN and SVGIG (reference sequence).

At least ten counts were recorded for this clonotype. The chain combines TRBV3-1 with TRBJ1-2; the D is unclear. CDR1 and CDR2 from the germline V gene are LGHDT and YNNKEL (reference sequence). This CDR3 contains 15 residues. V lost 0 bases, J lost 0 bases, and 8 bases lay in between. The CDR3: CASSQDIRANYGYTF. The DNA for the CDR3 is TGTGCCAGCAGCCAAGATATTAGGGCTAACTATGGCTACACCTTC.

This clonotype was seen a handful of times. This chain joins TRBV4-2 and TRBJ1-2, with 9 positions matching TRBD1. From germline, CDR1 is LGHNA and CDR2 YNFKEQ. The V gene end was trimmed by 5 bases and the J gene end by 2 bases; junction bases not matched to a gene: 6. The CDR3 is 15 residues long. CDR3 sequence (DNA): TGTGCCAGCAGCGGACAGGGGACCCTAAACTATGGCTACACCTTC. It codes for CASSGQGTLNYGYTF.

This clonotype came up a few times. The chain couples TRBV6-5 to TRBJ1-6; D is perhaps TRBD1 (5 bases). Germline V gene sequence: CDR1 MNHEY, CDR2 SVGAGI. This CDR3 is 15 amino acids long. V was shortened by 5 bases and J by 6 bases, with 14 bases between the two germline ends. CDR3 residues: CASSVDAGFNSPLHF. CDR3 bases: TGTGCCAGCAGTGTAGACGCAGGGTTTAATTCACCCCTCCACTTT.

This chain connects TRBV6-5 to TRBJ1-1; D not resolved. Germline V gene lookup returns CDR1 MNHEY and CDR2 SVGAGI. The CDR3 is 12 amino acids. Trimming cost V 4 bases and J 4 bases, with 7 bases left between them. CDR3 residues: CASSFLGTEAFF. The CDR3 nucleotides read TGTGCCAGCAGTTTCCTGGGCACTGAAGCTTTCTTT.

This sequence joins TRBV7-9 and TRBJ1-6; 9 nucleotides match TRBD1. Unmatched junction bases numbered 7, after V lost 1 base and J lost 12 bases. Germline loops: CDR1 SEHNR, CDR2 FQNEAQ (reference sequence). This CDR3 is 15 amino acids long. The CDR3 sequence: CASSLDGGQGVPLHF. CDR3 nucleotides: TGTGCCAGCAGCTTAGACGGGGGACAGGGTGTACCCCTCCACTTT.

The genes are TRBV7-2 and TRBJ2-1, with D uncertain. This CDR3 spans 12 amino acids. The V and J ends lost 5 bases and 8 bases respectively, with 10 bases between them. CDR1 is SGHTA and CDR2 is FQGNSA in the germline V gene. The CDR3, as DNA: TGTGCCAGCAGCCAGTCGGGTTATGAGCAGTTCTTC. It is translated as CASSQSGYEQFF. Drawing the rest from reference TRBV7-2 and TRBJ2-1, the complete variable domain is GAGVSQSPSNKVTEKGKDVELRCDPISGHTALYWYRQSLGQGLEFLIYFQGNSAPDKSGLPSDRFSAERTGGSVSTLTIQRTQQEDSAVYLCASSQSGYEQFFGPGTRLTVL.

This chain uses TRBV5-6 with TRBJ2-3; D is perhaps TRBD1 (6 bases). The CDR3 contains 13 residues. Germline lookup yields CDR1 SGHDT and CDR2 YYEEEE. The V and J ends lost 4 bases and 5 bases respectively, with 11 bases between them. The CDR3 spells CASSLGAIDTQYF. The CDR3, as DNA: TGTGCCAGCAGCCTGGGGGCTATAGATACGCAGTATTTT.

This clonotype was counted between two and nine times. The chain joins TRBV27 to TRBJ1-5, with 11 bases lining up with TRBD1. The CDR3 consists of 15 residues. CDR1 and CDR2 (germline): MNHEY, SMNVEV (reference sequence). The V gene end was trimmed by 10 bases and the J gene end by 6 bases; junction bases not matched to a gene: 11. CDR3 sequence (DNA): TGTGCCACCCGGGACAGGGGGACTAGTGGTCAGCCCCAGCATTTT. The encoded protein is CATRDRGTSGQPQHF.

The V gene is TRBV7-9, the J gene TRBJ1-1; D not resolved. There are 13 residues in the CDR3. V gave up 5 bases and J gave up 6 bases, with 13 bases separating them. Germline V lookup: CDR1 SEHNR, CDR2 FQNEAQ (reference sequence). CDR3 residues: CASSNLAGPEAFF. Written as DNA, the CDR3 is TGTGCCAGCAGCAACCTCGCCGGTCCTGAAGCTTTCTTT.

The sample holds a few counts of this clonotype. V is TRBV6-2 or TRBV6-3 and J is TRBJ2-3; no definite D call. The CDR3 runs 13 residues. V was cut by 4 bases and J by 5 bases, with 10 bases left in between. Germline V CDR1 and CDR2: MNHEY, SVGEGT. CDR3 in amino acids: CASSSTTGDTQYF. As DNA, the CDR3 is TGTGCCAGCAGTTCGACGACTGGAGATACGCAGTATTTT.

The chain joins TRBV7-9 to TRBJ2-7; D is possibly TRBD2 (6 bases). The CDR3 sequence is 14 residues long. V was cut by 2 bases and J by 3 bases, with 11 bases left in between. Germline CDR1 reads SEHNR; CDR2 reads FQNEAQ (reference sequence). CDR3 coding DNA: TGTGCCAGCAGCTTATTCGGGGGAGTCTACGAGCAGTACTTC. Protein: CASSLFGGVYEQYF.

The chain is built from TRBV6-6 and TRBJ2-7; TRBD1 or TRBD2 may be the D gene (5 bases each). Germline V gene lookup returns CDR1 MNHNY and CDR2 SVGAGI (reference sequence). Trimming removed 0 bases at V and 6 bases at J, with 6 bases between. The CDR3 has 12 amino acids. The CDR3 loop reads CASSYSRGEQYV. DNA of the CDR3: TGTGCCAGCAGTTACTCGAGGGGCGAGCAGTACGTC.

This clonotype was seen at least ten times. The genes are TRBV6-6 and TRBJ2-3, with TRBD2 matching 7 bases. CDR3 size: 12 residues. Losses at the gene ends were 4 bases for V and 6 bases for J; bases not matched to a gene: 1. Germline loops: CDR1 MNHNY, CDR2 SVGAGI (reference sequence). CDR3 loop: CASSWEGDTQYF. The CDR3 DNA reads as TGTGCCAGCAGTTGGGAGGGGGATACGCAGTATTTT.

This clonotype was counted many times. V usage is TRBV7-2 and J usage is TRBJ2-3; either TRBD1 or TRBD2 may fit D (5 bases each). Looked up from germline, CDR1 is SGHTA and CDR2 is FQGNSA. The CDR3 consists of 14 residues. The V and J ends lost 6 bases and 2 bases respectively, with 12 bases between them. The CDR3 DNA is TGTGCCAGCAGAGACCGGGACCTCACAGATACGCAGTATTTT. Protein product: CASRDRDLTDTQYF.

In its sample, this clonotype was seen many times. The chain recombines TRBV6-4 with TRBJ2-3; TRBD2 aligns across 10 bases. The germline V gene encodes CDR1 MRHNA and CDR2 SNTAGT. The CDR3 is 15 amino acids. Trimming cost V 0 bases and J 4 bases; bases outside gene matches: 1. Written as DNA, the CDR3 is TGTGCCAGCAGTGACTCGAGCGGGGGGGCAGATACGCAGTATTTT. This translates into CASSDSSGGADTQYF.

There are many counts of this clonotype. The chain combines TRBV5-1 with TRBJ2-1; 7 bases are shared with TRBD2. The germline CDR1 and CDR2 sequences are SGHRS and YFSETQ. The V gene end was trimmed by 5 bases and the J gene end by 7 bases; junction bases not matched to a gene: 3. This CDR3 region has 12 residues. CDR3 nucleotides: TGCGCCAGCAGTCCGGGGGGTAATGAGCAGTTCTTC. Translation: CASSPGGNEQFF.